This T cell receptor beta chain was identified during a study of blood T cell repertoires in COVID-19. Study summary: Samples representing acute and convalescent COVID-19 were sourced from the United States, Italy and Spain.

Germline assignment: CDR1 SGHRS and CDR2 YFSETQ. The CDR3 has 18 residues. V lost 0 bases and J 1 base, leaving 14 bases between the germline ends. TCRdb keeps only in-frame clones here, not all; method: immunoSEQ multiplex PCR. The data hold almost 200,000 clones, with 86% observed a single time. Sequenced sample: peripheral blood. This TCR was recovered from a woman in her 70s with acute or convalescent COVID-19. The chain has TRBV5-1 and TRBJ2-6; tentative D call: TRBD1 (8 bases). CDR3 DNA sequence: TGCGCCAGCAGCTTGGGGACAGGGAGGGTTTCTGGGGCCAACGTCCTGACTTTC. This gives the protein CASSLGTGRVSGANVLTF.